What follows is one T cell receptor beta chain and its context. Original methodology: Estimates of nucleated cell counts were drawn from the amplification of reference gene primers. The data were produced by immunoSEQ multiplex PCR, yet TCRdb's version contains in-frame clones alone and is incomplete. V, J and clone size reflect that table, while D and trimming were determined from the DNA. The sample holds around 30,000 clones, around 85% seen once. This entry is derived from a study of blood T cell repertoires in COVID-19. Study details: Researchers got acute and convalescent COVID-19 samples from the United States, Italy and Spain.

Losses at the gene ends were 1 base for V and 4 bases for J; bases not matched to a gene: 5. The CDR3 contains 15 residues. The germline CDR1 and CDR2 sequences are LGHDT and YNNKEL (reference sequence). The clonotype comes from a human donor in a cohort sampled during active COVID-19. Sequencing used peripheral blood. The V call is TRBV3-1 (or the pseudogene TRBV3-2), the J call TRBJ2-5; 8 bases map to TRBD2. In DNA form, the CDR3 reads TGTGCCAGCAGCCAAGGAGCGGGAGTAACAGAGACCCAGTACTTC. Its protein product is CASSQGAGVTETQYF.